The 7 T cell receptor beta chains below come from one sample, sequenced in a study of molecular identifiers for immune sequencing clone quantification (dated by TCRdb to 2016 to 2019). Library prep was done by PCR. The instrument was a NextSeq 500. Through fastp at Q25 and MiXCR, TCRdb rebuilt clones from the public reads, retaining in-frame beta chains. Under each unique CDR3 protein, matching rows form one entry showing the most common genes and DNA. The sample table records over 50,000 distinct CDR3 sequences; approximately 40% of these occur just once. The biggest ten clones account for about 3.8% of the sample. Material: naive CD8+ T cells from blood, with Jurkat cell RNA spiked in. Taken with the paper, the label for cell subset or site translates to: FACS-sorted CD8+CD4-CCR7+CD45RA+ naive T cells. The receptors here all came from a human donor in good health. Some libraries in this study had Jurkat cell RNA spiked in.

This chain connects TRBV13 to TRBJ1-2, with 7 bases aligning to TRBD1. The junction had 6 bases not matched to a gene; V was cut back by 5 bases and J by 0 bases. The CDR3 sequence is 15 residues long. Germline assignment: CDR1 PRHDT and CDR2 FYEKMQ (reference sequence). The CDR3 DNA reads TGTGCCAGCAGCGACAGGGATGAGCCTAACTATGGCTACACCTTC. Translating gives CASSDRDEPNYGYTF.

This clonotype showed up many times. The chain uses TRBV24-1 and TRBJ2-3; unclear D gene. CDR1 KGHDR and CDR2 SFDVKD come from the germline V gene. V was pared by 6 bases and J by 0 bases, with 9 bases between. This CDR3 is built from 14 residues. CDR3 in DNA: TGTGCCACCAGTAGCCAAACTAGCACAGATACGCAGTATTTT. It translates to CATSSQTSTDTQYF.

About this clonotype itself: This may be a read error: a much more frequent sequence differs by one nucleotide. V and J are TRBV29-1 and TRBJ1-1, with D hard to call. The CDR3 sequence is 12 residues long. Between the trimmed V and J ends, which lost 7 bases and 4 bases, there was a span of 13 bases. Germline loops: CDR1 SQVTM, CDR2 ANQGSEA. CDR3 bases: TGCAGCGCTGTTTTACCCCCCACTGAAGCTTTCTTT. Encoded protein: CSAVLPPTEAFF. Full variable domain (rest looked up from reference TRBV29-1 and TRBJ1-1): SAVISQKPSRDICQRGTSLTIQCQVDSQVTMMFWYRQQPGQSLTLIATANQGSEATYESGFVIDKFPISRPNLTFSTLTVSNMSPEDSSIYLCSAVLPPTEAFFGQGTRLTVV.

Points on this clonotype: One end of the junction fails to match germline, which may point to a read error. The chain uses TRBV7-9 and TRBJ1-2; 10 bases are a match to TRBD1. The CDR3 length is 15 residues. Germline V CDR1 and CDR2: SEHNR, FQNEAQ (reference sequence). DNA for the CDR3: TGTGCCAGCAGCCCCGGGACAGGGGTTAACTATAGCTACACCTTC. This translates into CASSPGTGVNYSYTF.

On this clonotype: The junction does not match germline at one end; this may be a read error. The chain links TRBV28 to TRBJ2-1; D uncertain. Germline CDR1 MDHEN, CDR2 SYDVKM. This CDR3 has 12 amino acids. The CDR3 DNA follows: TGTGCCAGCAGTTTTCCCTTGAATGTGCAGTTCTTC. As protein: CASSFPLNVQFF.

In nucleotides, the CDR3 is TGTGCCTGCTGCTGGCCGGGTAGCGAAGCCTTCGAGCAGTACTTC. Amino acids: CACCWPGSEAFEQYF. This chain uses TRBV5-6 with TRBJ2-7, with D perhaps matching TRBD2 (5 bases). Germline V gene lookup returns CDR1 SGHDT and CDR2 YYEEEE. Trimming cost V 10 bases and J 6 bases, with 26 bases left between them. The CDR3 contains 15 residues.

This clonotype showed up many times. The V and J genes are TRBV4-2 and TRBJ1-1, with no clear D. The length of the CDR3 is 16 residues. Germline V gene lookup returns CDR1 LGHNA and CDR2 YNFKEQ. Trimming took off 0 bases at V and 1 base at J, with 12 bases between the two ends. The CDR3 region is CASSQDWPSRNTEAFF. The CDR3 DNA reads TGTGCCAGCAGCCAAGATTGGCCTTCACGGAACACTGAAGCTTTCTTT.